This T cell receptor (beta chain) came from a study of T cells after posttransplantation cyclophosphamide. Repertoires were generated with immunoSEQ multiplex PCR, while TCRdb's copy carries only in-frame clones and drops some. The counts give about 2,100 clones, none of them seen only once; 21% is held by the top ten. Whole-study results and caveats: Skin or GI-infiltrating T cells shared few TRB sequences with blood.

Busulfan-fludarabine conditioning, marrow transplant, and cyclophosphamide on days +3 and +4 were administered. At least ten counts were recorded for this clone. Its specificity is not known. The clonotype was recovered from a female patient aged 60 to 70 who received an allogeneic stem cell transplant from a related donor and was CMV-positive. Some T cells may be provided by the graft donor. Source: PBMCs, taken 86 days after allogeneic stem cell transplant with posttransplant cyclophosphamide.

The CDR3 DNA reads as TGTGCCAGCAGCTTAGAGCGGGCAGGGAATGAGCAGTTCTTC. It is translated as CASSLERAGNEQFF. This chain uses TRBV7-9 with TRBJ2-1; tentative D call: TRBD2 (6 bases). The length of the CDR3 is 14 residues. The V end lost 1 base, the J end lost 7 bases, and 11 bases lay between the germline ends. Germline loops: CDR1 SEHNR, CDR2 FQNEAQ (reference sequence).